This T cell receptor beta chain came from a study of molecular identifiers for immune sequencing clone quantification. On the study more broadly: Across replicate runs, RNA obtained from approximately 20,000 or 100,000 naive CD8 cells was divided into five, with four undergoing sequencing.

Study-wide points: Clones above 20 RNA copies contained over 99% of effector molecules and under 1% of naive molecules. Highly expanded clone sizes could end up underestimated if a barcode were shared by identical TCR molecules.

This clonotype came up a few times. Its antigen is still unknown. Germline CDR1 reads SNHLY; CDR2 reads FYNNEI. The ends were cut back, 3 bases at V and 4 bases at J, with 10 bases in the middle. The CDR3 contains 13 residues. A single record per CDR3 protein comes from TCRdb applying MiXCR to the PCR reads. This repertoire shows approximately 93,000 distinct CDR3 sequences, roughly 25% found once; its top ten account for 0.75% to 0.9%. The TCR comes from a human donor in good health. Some libraries in this study had Jurkat cell RNA spiked in. Sequencing was performed on naive CD8+ T cells from blood, with Jurkat cell RNA spiked in. Sample subset: FACS-sorted CD8+CD4-CCR7+CD45RA+ naive T cells. This rearrangement joins TRBV2 to TRBJ2-7; maybe TRBD2 (5 bases). This CDR3 reads CASSDPAEYEQYF. CDR3 coding DNA: TGTGCCAGCAGTGATCCAGCGGAGTACGAGCAGTACTTC.